These T cell receptor beta chains were read from a single sample in a study of blood T cells in healthy people across ages. TCRdb itself ran the 5' RACE reads through MiXCR, one entry per CDR3 protein. This sample has over 1.5 million distinct CDR3 sequences, with roughly 49% found just once. The sample consisted of blood. Receptors originate from a woman aged 40 to 55 in good health. CDR3s include the opening cysteine and the closing phenylalanine or tryptophan. Each record gives: J gene, clone size, V gene, D gene, CDR3 DNA, CDR3 protein. D genes are given only for firm matches. The listing skips clone size in some rows; elsewhere it reads once, few, many or a size class.

j_call: TRBJ2-1; clone_size: few; v_call: TRBV27; d_call: .; cdr3_nt: TGTGCCAGCAGAAAGGGACCTTACAATGAGCAGTTCTTC; cdr3_aa: CASRKGPYNEQFF
j_call: TRBJ2-7; clone_size: .; v_call: TRBV7-8; d_call: .; cdr3_nt: TGTGCCAGCAGCTTAGTGGTGGCCGGGGCAGTGGGGGGCTACGTGCAGTACTTC; cdr3_aa: CASSLVVAGAVGGYVQYF
j_call: TRBJ1-2; clone_size: many; v_call: TRBV29-1; d_call: .; cdr3_nt: TGCAGCGTTGTCGGAGATGTCTATGGCTACACCTTC; cdr3_aa: CSVVGDVYGYTF
j_call: TRBJ1-5; clone_size: .; v_call: TRBV20-1; d_call: .; cdr3_nt: TGCAGTGCTAGGGCCATCAATCAGCCCCAGCATTTT; cdr3_aa: CSARAINQPQHF
j_call: TRBJ2-3; clone_size: .; v_call: TRBV4-3; d_call: TRBD1; cdr3_nt: TGCGCCAGCAGCCTAAAGACAGGGGGCACAGATACGCAGTATTTT; cdr3_aa: CASSLKTGGTDTQYF
j_call: TRBJ2-3; clone_size: few; v_call: TRBV3-1; d_call: TRBD2; cdr3_nt: TGTGCCAGCAGCCGGCTAGCGGGAGTGGATACGCAGTATTTT; cdr3_aa: CASSRLAGVDTQYF
j_call: TRBJ1-2; clone_size: .; v_call: TRBV5-6; d_call: TRBD1; cdr3_nt: TGTGCCAGCAGTATGCCGGGACAGGGAGCCTATGGCTACACCTTC; cdr3_aa: CASSMPGQGAYGYTF
j_call: TRBJ2-5; clone_size: .; v_call: TRBV6-5; d_call: .; cdr3_nt: TGTGCCAGCAGCCCGACAACTTTGGAGACCCAGTACTTC; cdr3_aa: CASSPTTLETQYF
j_call: TRBJ2-7; clone_size: few; v_call: TRBV6-5; d_call: TRBD1; cdr3_nt: TGTGCCAGCAGACCAGACAGGGGACACTACGAGCAGTACTTC; cdr3_aa: CASRPDRGHYEQYF
j_call: TRBJ1-1; clone_size: .; v_call: TRBV20-1; d_call: .; cdr3_nt: TGCAGTGCTATATGGGTCACTGAAGCTTTCTTT; cdr3_aa: CSAIWVTEAFF
j_call: TRBJ2-1; clone_size: once; v_call: TRBV24-1; d_call: .; cdr3_nt: TGTGCCGCCAGTGACTCCGGGACGATGGATGAGCAGTTCTTC; cdr3_aa: CAASDSGTMDEQFF
j_call: TRBJ1-2; clone_size: .; v_call: TRBV6-2/TRBV6-3; d_call: .; cdr3_nt: TGTGCCAGCAGTTACTCGGGGGCGCGTGGCTACACCTTC; cdr3_aa: CASSYSGARGYTF
j_call: TRBJ1-2; clone_size: few; v_call: TRBV6-1; d_call: TRBD1; cdr3_nt: TGTGCCAGCAGTGAAGGACAGGGGGCTTATTATGGCTACACCTTC; cdr3_aa: CASSEGQGAYYGYTF
j_call: TRBJ1-2; clone_size: few; v_call: TRBV20-1; d_call: TRBD1; cdr3_nt: TGCAGTGCTACCCGGACAGGGGACTATGGCTACACCTTC; cdr3_aa: CSATRTGDYGYTF
j_call: TRBJ1-2; clone_size: .; v_call: TRBV28; d_call: TRBD1; cdr3_nt: TGTGCCAGCAGTCCGACAGGGATCCTCCTCGATGGCTACACCTTC; cdr3_aa: CASSPTGILLDGYTF
j_call: TRBJ2-4; clone_size: few; v_call: TRBV6-1; d_call: TRBD1; cdr3_nt: TGTGCCATACAGGGGCCCGGAGCCAAAAACATTCAGTACTTC; cdr3_aa: CAIQGPGAKNIQYF
j_call: TRBJ1-2; clone_size: .; v_call: TRBV10-3; d_call: .; cdr3_nt: TGTGCCACTAGAACGGTTAACTATGGCTACACCTTC; cdr3_aa: CATRTVNYGYTF
j_call: TRBJ2-3; clone_size: .; v_call: TRBV4-3; d_call: .; cdr3_nt: TGCGCCAGCAGCCAAGATCAGGGGGGCCCCGGCCACACTTATACGCAGTATTTT; cdr3_aa: CASSQDQGGPGHTYTQYF